This T cell receptor (beta chain) is from a study of blood T cell repertoires in COVID-19. The trim removed 5 bases at V and 6 bases at J, leaving 13 bases unmatched. This CDR3 contains 18 residues. The germline V gene has CDR1 LGHDT and CDR2 YNNKEL (reference sequence). Authors' methods: Reference gene primers were amplified, and this amplification served to estimate nucleated cell counts. Method: immunoSEQ multiplex PCR; TCRdb's copy keeps in-frame clones and lacks some. The V and J calls and clone size were taken over from that table, and D and trimming were inferred from the DNA. The sample shows some 90,000 clones, about 88% of them seen only once.

The rearrangement uses TRBV3-1 (or the pseudogene TRBV3-2) and TRBJ2-2; 12 nucleotides line up with TRBD2. This TCR came from a man older than 75 with active or convalescent COVID-19. Sequenced: peripheral blood. DNA of the CDR3: TGTGCCAGCAGCAAGCTAACTAGCGGGAGGACCCGGGCCGGGGAGCTGTTTTTT. This translates into CASSKLTSGRTRAGELFF.